This T cell receptor beta chain was documented in a study of T cell responses to AZD1222 COVID-19 vaccine. Whole-study results and caveats: Only a handful of AZD1222 recipients, several in all, had baseline seropositivity. Spike-specific TCR breadth and depth rose after two AZD1222 doses.

About this clone itself: Its antigen is undetermined.

The protocol was immunoSEQ multiplex PCR, while the TCRdb copy is restricted to in-frame clones and leaves out a portion. The data show 80,000 to 95,000 clones, 88% seen once. The sequencing used peripheral blood, collected on day 0 of MenACWY control vaccination. This receptor was obtained from an adult in good health.

The CDR3 DNA reads TGTGCCAGCAGTGACCGCCTTAGTTTCTCTGAAGCTTTCTTT. It codes for CASSDRLSFSEAFF. V usage is TRBV6-1 and J usage is TRBJ1-1; the D is unclear. CDR3 length: 14 amino acids. Trimming stripped 3 bases from V and 6 bases from J, with 14 bases between. The germline V gene encodes CDR1 MNHNS and CDR2 SASEGT.